The 15 T cell receptor beta chains listed next were all sequenced from one sample in a study of radiotherapy plus CTLA-4 blockade in lung cancer. TCRdb's copy holds only in-frame clones and misses some; the assay was immunoSEQ multiplex PCR. The table shows almost 55,000 clones, with 65% to 80% occurring only once. Sequenced material: peripheral blood, taken from a patient treated with radiotherapy plus ipilimumab. The receptors shown here come from a human donor with non-small cell lung cancer who had a partial response to radiotherapy plus ipilimumab.

A few counts support this clone. V usage is TRBV9 and J usage is TRBJ2-1; the match to TRBD2 covers 7 bases. V shed 0 bases, J shed 1 base, and the junction held 1 base outside the gene matches. The CDR3 is 15 amino acids. CDR1 SGDLS and CDR2 YYNGEE come from the germline V gene. The CDR3 DNA sequence: TGTGCCAGCAGCGTAGACGGGGGGTCCTACAATGAGCAGTTCTTC. This gives the protein CASSVDGGSYNEQFF. The full variable domain, with the rest looked up from reference TRBV9 and TRBJ2-1, is DSGVTQTPKHLITATGQRVTLRCSPRSGDLSVYWYQQSLDQGLQFLIQYYNGEERAKGNILERFSAQQFPDLHSELNLSSLELGDSALYFCASSVDGGSYNEQFFGPGTRLTVL.

This chain uses TRBV6-1 with TRBJ1-2, with 11 bases aligning to TRBD1. The V gene's germline CDR1 is MNHNS and CDR2 SASEGT. Trimming at V came to 3 bases and at J to 5 bases, leaving 11 bases not matched to a gene. CDR3 length equals 17 residues. The CDR3 loop is CASSDRTGGASRYGYTF. The CDR3 DNA reads TGTGCCAGCAGTGACCGGACAGGGGGCGCCTCTAGGTATGGCTACACCTTC.

This chain uses TRBV19 with TRBJ2-7; no clear D. The CDR3 has 13 amino acids. V lost 3 bases to trimming and J lost 1 base, with 7 bases between them. Per the germline V gene, CDR1 is LNHDA and CDR2 is SQIVND (reference sequence). CDR3: CASSMLESYEQYF. DNA of the CDR3: TGTGCCAGTAGTATGTTGGAGTCCTACGAGCAGTACTTC.

The chain is built from TRBV29-1 and TRBJ1-3, with 9 bases identical to TRBD1. Germline loops: CDR1 SQVTM, CDR2 ANQGSEA. The CDR3 loop spans 15 amino acids. Germline trimming cut 3 bases from V and 3 bases from J; bases unmatched to any gene: 6. In DNA, the CDR3 is TGCAGCGTTGACCCTACAGGGGGCGGTGGAAACACCATATATTTT. Its protein product is CSVDPTGGGGNTIYF.

This CDR3 reads CASSPRTGVEGYTF. Here the CDR3 DNA reads TGTGCCAGCAGCCCTAGGACAGGGGTGGAGGGCTACACCTTC. The rearrangement joins TRBV4-2 to TRBJ1-2; 9 nucleotides line up with TRBD1. Unmatched junction bases numbered 8, after V lost 4 bases and J lost 8 bases. CDR1 and CDR2 (germline): LGHNA, YNFKEQ. CDR3 length equals 14 residues.

This clone was detected once. The genes are TRBV11-2 and TRBJ2-1, with 7 bases identical to TRBD1. Trimming took 2 bases from V and 10 from J; bases not matched to a gene: 5. This CDR3 contains 13 residues. Germline lookup yields CDR1 SGHAT and CDR2 FQNNGV. The CDR3 loop reads CASSLTPDREQFF. As DNA, the CDR3 is TGTGCCAGCAGCTTAACCCCGGACAGGGAGCAGTTCTTC.

V and J are TRBV30 and TRBJ1-5; unclear D gene. The CDR3 loop spans 14 amino acids. Germline values: CDR1 GTSNPN, CDR2 SVGIG (reference sequence). Trimming left V 2 bases short and J 3 bases short, with 11 bases between. CDR3 coding DNA: TGTGCCTGGAGTTCCGGAGGCCACAATCAGCCCCAGCATTTT. It codes for CAWSSGGHNQPQHF.

The CDR3: CASSLGARGSAGEQYF. The CDR3, as DNA: TGCGCCAGCAGCTTGGGGGCGCGGGGTTCCGCGGGAGAGCAGTACTTC. The chain links TRBV5-1 to TRBJ2-7; D might be TRBD2 (6 bases). The CDR3 contains 16 residues. V was clipped by 0 bases and J by 7 bases, with 20 bases between them. Germline values: CDR1 SGHRS, CDR2 YFSETQ.

In its sample, this clone ranks as medium-sized. The rearrangement joins TRBV5-6 to TRBJ2-7; D gene unclear. CDR1 is SGHDT and CDR2 is YYEEEE in the germline V gene. CDR3 length: 14 amino acids. Between the trimmed V and J ends, which lost 3 bases and 4 bases, there was a span of 14 bases. CDR3 DNA: TGTGCCAGCAGCTCTGACCTACAGCAGTACGAGCAGTACTTC. This encodes CASSSDLQQYEQYF.

The chain combines TRBV15 with TRBJ2-7; 11 bases line up with TRBD1. Germline CDR1 and CDR2: LNHNV and YYDKDF (reference sequence). The CDR3 covers 13 residues. Germline trimming cut 8 bases from V and 3 bases from J; bases unmatched to any gene: 3. The CDR3: CATRDRGDYEQYF. The CDR3 DNA is TGTGCCACCCGGGACAGGGGGGACTACGAGCAGTACTTC.

The rearrangement joins TRBV6-5 to TRBJ1-1; D is perhaps TRBD1 (5 bases). CDR1 is MNHEY and CDR2 is SVGAGI in the germline V gene. Trimming took off 0 bases at V and 4 bases at J, with 6 bases between the two ends. The CDR3 runs to 13 residues. The CDR3 coding sequence is TGTGCCAGCAGTTACTCCGGGGGCACTGAAGCTTTCTTT. Its translation is CASSYSGGTEAFF.

CDR3 sequence (DNA): TGTGCCAGCAGCGTGTCGGGGACTAGCGGGGGGGAAGGGGAGCAGTTCTTC. Translating it yields CASSVSGTSGGEGEQFF. The chain has TRBV9 and TRBJ2-1, with 16 bases lining up with TRBD2. Germline CDR1 reads SGDLS; CDR2 reads YYNGEE. After removal of 2 bases from V and 10 bases from J, the junction contained 9 bases not matched to a gene. This CDR3 is 17 amino acids long.

V is TRBV9 and J is TRBJ2-7; 8 bases fit TRBD1. Germline CDR1 is SGDLS and CDR2 is YYNGEE. The CDR3 runs 15 residues. Trimming at V came to 0 bases and at J to 1 base, leaving 3 bases not matched to a gene. This CDR3 is CASSVGTGGSYEQYF. The CDR3 DNA reads TGTGCCAGCAGCGTAGGAACAGGGGGTTCCTACGAGCAGTACTTC.

This chain uses TRBV5-6 with TRBJ2-7; the match to TRBD1 covers 8 bases. This CDR3 contains 14 residues. Looked up from germline, CDR1 is SGHDT and CDR2 is YYEEEE. The trim removed 2 bases at V and 3 bases at J, leaving 4 bases unmatched. The CDR3 DNA reads TGTGCCAGCAGCTTTAACAGGGGGTTCTACGAGCAGTACTTC. Translation: CASSFNRGFYEQYF. The variable domain in full, with the rest retrieved from reference TRBV5-6 and TRBJ2-7, is DAGVTQSPTHLIKTRGQQVTLRCSPKSGHDTVSWYQQALGQGPQFIFQYYEEEERQRGNFPDRFSGHQFPNYSSELNVNALLLGDSALYLCASSFNRGFYEQYFGPGTRLTVT.

The V call is TRBV5-1, the J call TRBJ2-1; D might be TRBD1 (5 bases). Germline CDR1 reads SGHRS; CDR2 reads YFSETQ. The length of the CDR3 is 13 residues. Deletions cut 0 bases from V and 4 bases from J, with 5 bases between. The CDR3 region is CASSLGQYNEQFF. CDR3 sequence (DNA): TGCGCCAGCAGCTTGGGACAGTACAATGAGCAGTTCTTC.